This T cell receptor beta chain derives from a study of cytotoxic CD8 clonotypes in ibrutinib-treated CLL. Using immunoSEQ multiplex PCR, the repertoire was profiled, and TCRdb retains in-frame clones only, with some absent. The sample contains about 200,000 clones, approximately 79% of which appear only once. Germline V gene data show CDR1 as SGHRS and CDR2 as YFSETQ. The trim removed 3 bases at V and 9 bases at J, leaving 13 bases unmatched. The CDR3 has 16 amino acids. The genes are TRBV5-1 and TRBJ2-1, with TRBD2 matching over 9 bases. The receptor was isolated from a human donor with chronic lymphocytic leukemia. Source: PBMCs, taken after 12 months of ibrutinib treatment. The CDR3 loop is CASSSKSSGAGGEQFF. CDR3 DNA sequence: TGCGCCAGCAGCTCTAAATCTAGCGGGGCGGGCGGTGAGCAGTTCTTC.